The clone carrying this T cell receptor beta chain was counted once. Its antigen is unknown. This sample is part of a study of T cell responses to AZD1222 COVID-19 vaccine. Turning to the study itself: Pooled samples include second doses given at about 4 or 12 weeks.

Study-level points and caveats: A reported finding is that nearly half of spike-specific TCRs target unmutated variant regions. Clonal diversity was possibly underestimated, and white British individuals and females predominated among donors. Mapped onto spike, vaccine-associated CD4 TCRs spanned it and were dominant at 160-218 and 743-854.

Germline V gene sequence: CDR1 MNHEY, CDR2 SVGAGI. Trimming stripped 0 bases from V and 4 bases from J, with 9 bases between. The CDR3 totals 14 residues. TCRdb keeps only in-frame clones here, not all; method: immunoSEQ multiplex PCR. The table includes about 160,000 clones, 93% detected once. The chain employs TRBV6-5 and TRBJ1-2, with D unresolved. Sequenced here: peripheral blood, sampled on day 0 of AZD1222 vaccination. The sequence came from an adult in good health. This chain's CDR3 is CASSYSQDLYGYTF. CDR3 sequence (DNA): TGTGCCAGCAGTTACTCGCAGGATCTCTATGGCTACACCTTC.